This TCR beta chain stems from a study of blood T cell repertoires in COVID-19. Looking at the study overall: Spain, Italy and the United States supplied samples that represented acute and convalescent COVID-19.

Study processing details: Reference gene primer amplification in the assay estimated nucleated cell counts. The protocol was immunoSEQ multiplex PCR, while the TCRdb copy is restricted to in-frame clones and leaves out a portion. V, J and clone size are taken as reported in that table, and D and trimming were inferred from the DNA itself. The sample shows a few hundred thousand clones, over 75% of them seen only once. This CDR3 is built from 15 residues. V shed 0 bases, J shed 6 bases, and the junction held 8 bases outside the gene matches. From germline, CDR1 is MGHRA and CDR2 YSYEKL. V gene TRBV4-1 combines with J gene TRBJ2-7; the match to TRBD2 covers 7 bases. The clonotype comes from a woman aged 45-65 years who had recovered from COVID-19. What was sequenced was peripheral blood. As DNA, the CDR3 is TGCGCCAGCAGCCAAGATCTCGGACTAGGTACCGAGCAGTACTTC. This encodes CASSQDLGLGTEQYF.